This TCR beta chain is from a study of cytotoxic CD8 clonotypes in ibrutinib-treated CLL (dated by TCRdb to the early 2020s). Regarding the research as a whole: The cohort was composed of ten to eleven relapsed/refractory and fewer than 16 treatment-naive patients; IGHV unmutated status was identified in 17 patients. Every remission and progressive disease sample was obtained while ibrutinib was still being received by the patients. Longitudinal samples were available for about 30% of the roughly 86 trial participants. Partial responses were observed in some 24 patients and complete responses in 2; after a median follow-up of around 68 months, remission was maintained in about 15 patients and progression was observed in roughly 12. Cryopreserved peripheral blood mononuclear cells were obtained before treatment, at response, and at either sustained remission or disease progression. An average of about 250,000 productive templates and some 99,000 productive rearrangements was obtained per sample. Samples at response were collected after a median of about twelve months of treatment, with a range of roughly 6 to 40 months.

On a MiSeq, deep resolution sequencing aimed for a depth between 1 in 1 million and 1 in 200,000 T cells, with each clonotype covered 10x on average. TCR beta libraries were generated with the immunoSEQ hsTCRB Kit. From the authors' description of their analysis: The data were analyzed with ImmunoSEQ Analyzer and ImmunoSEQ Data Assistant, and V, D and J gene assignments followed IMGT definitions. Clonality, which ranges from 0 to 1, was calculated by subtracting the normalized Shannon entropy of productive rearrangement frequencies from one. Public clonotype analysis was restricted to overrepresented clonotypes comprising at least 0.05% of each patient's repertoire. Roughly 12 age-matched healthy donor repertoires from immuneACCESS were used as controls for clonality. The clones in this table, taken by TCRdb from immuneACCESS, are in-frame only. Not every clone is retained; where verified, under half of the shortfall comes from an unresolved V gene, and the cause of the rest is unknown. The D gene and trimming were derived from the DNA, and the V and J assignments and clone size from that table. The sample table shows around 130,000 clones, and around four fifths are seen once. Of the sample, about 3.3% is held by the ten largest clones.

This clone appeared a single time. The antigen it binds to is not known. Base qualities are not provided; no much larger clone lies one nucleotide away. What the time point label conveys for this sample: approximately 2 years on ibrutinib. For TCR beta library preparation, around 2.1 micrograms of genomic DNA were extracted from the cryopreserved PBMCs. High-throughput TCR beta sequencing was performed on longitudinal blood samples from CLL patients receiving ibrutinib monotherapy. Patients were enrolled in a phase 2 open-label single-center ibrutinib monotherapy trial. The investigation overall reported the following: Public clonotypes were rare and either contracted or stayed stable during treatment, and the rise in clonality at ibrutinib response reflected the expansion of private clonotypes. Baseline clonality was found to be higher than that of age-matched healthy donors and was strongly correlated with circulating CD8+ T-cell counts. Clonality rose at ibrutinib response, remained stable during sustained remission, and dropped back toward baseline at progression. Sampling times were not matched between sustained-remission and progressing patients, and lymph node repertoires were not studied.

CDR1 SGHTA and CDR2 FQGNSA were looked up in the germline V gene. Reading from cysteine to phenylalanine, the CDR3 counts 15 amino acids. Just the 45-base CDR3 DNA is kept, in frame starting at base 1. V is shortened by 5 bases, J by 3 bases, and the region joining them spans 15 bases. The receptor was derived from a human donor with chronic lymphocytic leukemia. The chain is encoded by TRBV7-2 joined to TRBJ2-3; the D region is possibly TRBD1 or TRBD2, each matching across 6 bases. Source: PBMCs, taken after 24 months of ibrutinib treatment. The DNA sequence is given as TGTGCCAGCAGCGCGGGGACACTTTCTACAGATACGCAGTATTTT. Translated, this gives CASSAGTLSTDTQYF.